The entry that follows covers one TCR beta chain sequence. Which antigen it targets is not known. Base qualities were left out, and no much larger clone turns up one base away. The immunoSEQ Assay, a bias-controlled multiplex PCR, was used to amplify TCRbeta CDR3 regions from genomic DNA. The original methods were these. The number of nucleated cells in each sample was estimated from the amplification of reference gene primers within the assay. Sequence reads were collapsed and filtered to measure the absolute abundance of every unique TCRbeta CDR3 rearrangement. For each sample, productive Simpson clonality was calculated by taking the square root of Simpson's diversity index across productive rearrangements. The table comes from immuneACCESS by way of TCRdb, which keeps in-frame sequences with V and J called. Part of the clones is missing from these tables; in studies checked, under half for an unresolved V gene and the rest for unknown reasons. The V and J calls and the clone size are those of that table, but D and trimming were determined from the DNA. This sample has about 400,000 clones in its table, and more than 75% of those were observed once. The top ten constitute around 3% of the sample.

The source of the sample is a study of blood T cell repertoires in COVID-19 (dated by TCRdb to 2018 to 2020). Context from the whole study: Collaborator samples came from the United States, Italy and Spain and covered acute and convalescent phases of COVID-19. Sample metadata almost always included a de-identified subject ID, COVID-19 status, age in years and sex. Subjects who had been exposed to COVID-19, were actively infected with it, or had recovered from it provided the deeply sampled blood TCRbeta repertoires that made up the dataset. The repertoires were released in a freely available public database intended as a resource for research on the immune response to SARS-CoV-2. HLA class I and class II types, where available, came from metadata supplied by the sample provider rather than from assay-based typing. Samples came from the ongoing ImmuneRACE study (first 160 participants) plus 1,254 subjects from 6 global collaborators. The material from the prospective study consisted of cDNA or gDNA derived from T cells, B-cell-depleted T cells, or PBMCs. Overall study outcomes, separate from this receptor: Clinical and demographic metadata were provided uncurated, with the amount varying by source and participant.

Participants in the prospective study were aged roughly 18 to 100 years, lived in 20 to 30 United States geographic areas, and enrolled through a virtual design. To assign participants to cohorts, the prospective study relied on clinical history that participants themselves reported in a screening survey and a study questionnaire. Recovered participants in ImmuneRACE Cohort 3 were defined as having two consecutive negative NP/OP PCR tests, clearance from a healthcare professional, or resolution of symptoms. Each participant in the prospective study had whole blood, serum and a nasopharyngeal or oropharyngeal swab collected by mobile phlebotomists. Prospective study participants could optionally give additional blood draws and questionnaires over a 2-month period. Before DNA extraction, blood samples from the prospective study were shipped at room temperature or frozen. At the junction V is shortened by 2 bases and J by 9 bases; bases outside the gene matches: 7. The CDR3 spans 15 residues, from the cysteine through the phenylalanine. The DNA shown is the 45-base CDR3, in frame from base 1. The CDR1 and CDR2 encoded by the germline V gene are LGHNA and YNFKEQ.

Sequencing used PBMCs or T cells enriched from blood (not recorded which). The chain is made from TRBV4-2 and TRBJ1-6; TRBD1 aligns with 7 central bases. The clonotype was recovered from a woman in her 30s who had recovered from COVID-19. The CDR3 region: CASSQTTGVGSPLHF. The DNA is TGTGCCAGCAGCCAAACTACAGGGGTGGGTTCACCCCTCCACTTT.